This T cell receptor (beta chain) was obtained from a study of identical twins. Study-level points and caveats: For zero-insertion analyses, partial confounding could come from invariant MAIT and iNKT cells. Rather than following the same donors, the conclusions depended on cross-sectional statistical analysis.

Healthy Caucasians alone served as donors. This clonotype was seen a few times. Its target is not known. Losses at the gene ends were 6 bases for V and 7 bases for J; bases not matched to a gene: 22. This CDR3 spans 17 amino acids. Germline-derived CDR1 and CDR2 are DFQATT and SNEGSKA (reference sequence). With template switching, a universal primer site was added, and the cDNA carried unique molecular identifiers. MiXCR, run by TCRdb on the 5' RACE reads, gives a single entry per CDR3 protein. The repertoire consists of 1.5 million to 2 million distinct CDR3 sequences, with more than 30% occurring once and the leading ten covering less than 0.35%.

The sample taken for sequencing was cord blood. The sequence was obtained from a newborn girl in good health. J is TRBJ2-7 and V is TRBV20-1, with 9 bases matching TRBD1. CDR3 DNA sequence: TGCAGTGCCCCGGGACAGGGACAAAGAAGGCCCTACAATGAGCAGTACTTC. Translating gives CSAPGQGQRRPYNEQYF.